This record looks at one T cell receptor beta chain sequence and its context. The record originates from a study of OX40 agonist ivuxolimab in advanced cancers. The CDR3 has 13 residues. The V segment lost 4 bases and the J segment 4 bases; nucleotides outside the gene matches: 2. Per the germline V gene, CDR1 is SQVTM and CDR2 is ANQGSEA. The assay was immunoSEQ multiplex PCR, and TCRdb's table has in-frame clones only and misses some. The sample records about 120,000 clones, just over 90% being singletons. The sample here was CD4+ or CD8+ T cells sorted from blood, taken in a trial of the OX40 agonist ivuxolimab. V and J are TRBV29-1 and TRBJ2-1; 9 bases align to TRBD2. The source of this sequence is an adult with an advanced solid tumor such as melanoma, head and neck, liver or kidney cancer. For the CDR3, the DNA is TGCAGCGTTGGCGGGGGGGCGTACAATGAGCAGTTCTTC. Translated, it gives CSVGGGAYNEQFF.